The 8 T cell receptor beta chains listed next were all sequenced from one sample in a study of blood T cells in healthy people across ages. A second 7 to 11 cycle PCR used barcoded and J-beta primers. TCRdb reprocessed the 5' RACE reads with MiXCR, giving one entry per CDR3 protein. The sample lists more than 1.4 million distinct CDR3 sequences; 42% were seen once. Sequencing was performed on blood. The receptors derive from a woman between 18 and 29 years old in good health.

With respect to this clonotype: Sequence at one end of the junction differs from germline and may be a read error. The chain is built from TRBV3-1 and TRBJ2-3; 12 bases map to TRBD2. The germline V gene has CDR1 LGHDT and CDR2 YNNKEL (reference sequence). The CDR3 is 15 residues long. CDR3 in DNA: TGTGCCAGCAGCACTAGCGGGGGGTACACAGATACGAAGTATTTT. This codes for CASSTSGGYTDTKYF.

This chain connects TRBV5-1 to TRBJ2-1; D not certain. CDR1 SGHRS and CDR2 YFSETQ come from the germline V gene. This CDR3 region has 12 residues. The V end lost 1 base, the J end lost 10 bases, and 9 bases lay between the germline ends. The CDR3 region has the DNA TGCGCCAGCAGCTTGACTATGGTCGAGCAGTTCTTC. Translated: CASSLTMVEQFF. The full variable domain, completed using reference TRBV5-1 and TRBJ2-1, is KAGVTQTPRYLIKTRGQQVTLSCSPISGHRSVSWYQQTPGQGLQFLFEYFSETQRNKGNFPGRFSGRQFSNSRSEMNVSTLELGDSALYLCASSLTMVEQFFGPGTRLTVL.

A single count supports this clonotype. The chain has TRBV7-6 and TRBJ2-4; perhaps TRBD1 as D (5 bases). Trimming removed 5 bases from V and 13 bases from J, with 15 bases in between. The CDR3 has 12 amino acids. Germline V gene sequence: CDR1 SGHVS, CDR2 FNYEAQ. CDR3 nucleotide sequence: TGTGCCAGCAGCCAGGGATTGGGCAAGCAGTACTTC. It is translated as CASSQGLGKQYF.

Many counts were recorded for this clonotype. V gene TRBV12-3 or TRBV12-4 combines with J gene TRBJ2-7; D is unresolved. This CDR3 contains 12 residues. Between the trimmed V and J ends, which lost 3 bases and 7 bases, there was a span of 10 bases. For the CDR3, the DNA is TGTGCCAGCAGTTTGATCGGCGTGGAGCAGTACTTC. Its protein product is CASSLIGVEQYF.

V is TRBV6-1 and J is TRBJ2-1; 9 bases are a match to TRBD1. V dropped 4 bases and J dropped 15; count of bases not matched to a gene: 4. This CDR3 spans 11 amino acids. The germline V gene encodes CDR1 MNHNS and CDR2 SASEGT. The chain's CDR3 is CASSGGTGLFF. CDR3 DNA: TGTGCCAGCAGTGGAGGGACAGGGTTGTTCTTC.

In this sample, this clonotype turned up a few times. The J gene is TRBJ2-5, the V gene TRBV4-2; TRBD2 agrees at 12 bases. After removal of 2 bases from V and 4 bases from J, the junction contained 2 bases not matched to a gene. The CDR3 is 15 amino acids. Germline assignment: CDR1 LGHNA and CDR2 YNFKEQ. CDR3 region: CASSQLAGGLETQYF. Written as DNA, the CDR3 is TGTGCCAGCAGCCAACTAGCGGGGGGGCTAGAGACCCAGTACTTC.

The sample holds a few counts of this clonotype. V is TRBV6-1 and J is TRBJ2-1; possible D gene TRBD2, 7 bases. The CDR3 has 15 residues. V lost 6 bases, J lost 2 bases, and 14 bases lay in between. The germline V gene has CDR1 MNHNS and CDR2 SASEGT. The CDR3 DNA reads as TGTGCCAGCAGAATAAGGGGGGGGCCCTACAATGAGCAGTTCTTC. Translation gives CASRIRGGPYNEQFF.

V usage is TRBV20-1 and J usage is TRBJ2-1, with 7 bases aligning to TRBD2. This CDR3 comprises 14 residues. After removal of 3 bases from V and 2 bases from J, the junction contained 4 bases not matched to a gene. The germline V gene has CDR1 DFQATT and CDR2 SNEGSKA (reference sequence). In DNA, the CDR3 is TGCAGTGCTAGGGCTGGGGGGGCCTACAATGAGCAGTTCTTC. This translates into CSARAGGAYNEQFF.